This T cell receptor (beta chain) was retrieved from a study of blood T cell repertoires in COVID-19. Per the study methods: The authors estimated nucleated cell counts from reference gene primer amplification. Only in-frame clones appear in the TCRdb table, and some are missing; sequencing was by immunoSEQ multiplex PCR. V, J and clone size derive from that table, while D and trimming were established from the DNA sequence. This sample has some 240,000 clones; 70% to 85% occur once, and the top ten carry roughly 9.6%. The ends lost 5 bases at V and 2 bases at J; junction bases unmatched: 7. The CDR3 is 15 residues long. From germline, CDR1 is LNHDA and CDR2 SQIVND (reference sequence).

Sequencing was carried out using peripheral blood. The receptor comes from a woman older than 75 with acute or convalescent COVID-19. This sequence joins TRBV19 and TRBJ1-2; 8 positions agree with TRBD1. The CDR3: CASSGGQGGNYGYTF. In nucleotides, the CDR3 is TGTGCCAGTAGTGGAGGACAGGGAGGCAACTATGGCTACACCTTC.